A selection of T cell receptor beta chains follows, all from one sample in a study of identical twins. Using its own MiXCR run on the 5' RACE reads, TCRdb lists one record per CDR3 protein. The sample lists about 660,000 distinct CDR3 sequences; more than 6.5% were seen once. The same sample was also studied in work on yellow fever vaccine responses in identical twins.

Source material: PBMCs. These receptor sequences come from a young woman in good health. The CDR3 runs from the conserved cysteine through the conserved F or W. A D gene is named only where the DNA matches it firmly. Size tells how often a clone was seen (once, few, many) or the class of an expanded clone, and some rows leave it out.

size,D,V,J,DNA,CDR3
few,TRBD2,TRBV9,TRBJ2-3,TGTGCCAGCAGCGTACTAGCGGAGTCTGGGGATACGCAGTATTTT,CASSVLAESGDTQYF
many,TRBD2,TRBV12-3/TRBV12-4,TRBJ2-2,TGTGCCAGCAGAGGGACTAGCGTGCACGGGGAGCTGTTTTTT,CASRGTSVHGELFF
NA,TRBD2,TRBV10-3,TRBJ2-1,TGTGCCATCAGCGGACTAGCGGGATCTGACTACAATGAGCAGTTCTTC,CAISGLAGSDYNEQFF
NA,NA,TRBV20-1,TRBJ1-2,TGCAGTGCTAGAGATGGGGGGGTAGGCTACACCTTC,CSARDGGVGYTF
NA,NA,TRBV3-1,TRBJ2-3,TGTGCCAGCAGCCAAGAGCCTAGGGACTCACAAGCCACAGATACGCAGTATTTT,CASSQEPRDSQATDTQYF
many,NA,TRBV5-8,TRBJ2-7,TGTGCCAGCAGCCGGGGACACTCCTACGAGCAGTACTTC,CASSRGHSYEQYF
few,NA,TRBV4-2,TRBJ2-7,TGTGCCAGCAGCCAAGATAGCCTTAGGAGCGAGCAGTACTTC,CASSQDSLRSEQYF
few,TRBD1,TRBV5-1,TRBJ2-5,TGCGCCAGCAGCCGGACAGGGATGGAGGAGACCCAGTACTTC,CASSRTGMEETQYF
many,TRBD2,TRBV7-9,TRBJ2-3,TGTGCCAGCAGCTCCGTAAGAGGACTAGCGGGATCAGATACGCAGTATTTT,CASSSVRGLAGSDTQYF
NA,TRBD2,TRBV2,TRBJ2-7,TGTGCCAGCAGTTATTATACAGGGGGCGCGACTAGCGGGAATTCCTACGAGCAGTACTTC,CASSYYTGGATSGNSYEQYF
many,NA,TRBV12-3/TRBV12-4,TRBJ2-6,TGTGCCAGCAGTTTAAAGGTTGCCGGGGCCAACGTCCTGACTTTC,CASSLKVAGANVLTF
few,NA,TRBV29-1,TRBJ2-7,TGCAGCGTTGGAAGCAGAAGCTCCTACGAGCAGTACTTC,CSVGSRSSYEQYF
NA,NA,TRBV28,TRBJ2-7,TGTGCCAGCAGTCTTACAGGGTTGCGGTACTTC,CASSLTGLRYF
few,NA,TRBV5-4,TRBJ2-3,TGTGCCAGCGGAACCGGGGACCTCACAGATACGCAGTATTTT,CASGTGDLTDTQYF
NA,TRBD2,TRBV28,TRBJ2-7,TGTGCCAGCACCTTCGGGACTAGCGGGAGATACGAGCAGTACTTC,CASTFGTSGRYEQYF
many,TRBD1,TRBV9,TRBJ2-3,TGTGCCAGCAGCGGTGACAGGGGAATGGCAGATACGCAGTATTTT,CASSGDRGMADTQYF
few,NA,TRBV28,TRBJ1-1,TGTGCCAGCAGTTTGCCTCTAGGATGGAACACTGAAGCTTTCTTT,CASSLPLGWNTEAFF
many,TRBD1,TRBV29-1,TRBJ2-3,TGCAGCGGTGGGACAGGCACAGATACGCAGTATTTT,CSGGTGTDTQYF
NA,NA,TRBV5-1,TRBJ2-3,TGCGCCAGCAGCTTGGGACAGTGGGCGGCAGATACGCAGTATTTT,CASSLGQWAADTQYF
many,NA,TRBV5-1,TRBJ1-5,TGCGCCAGCAGCTTGAGATCAGGGGCAAATCAGCCCCAGCATTTT,CASSLRSGANQPQHF
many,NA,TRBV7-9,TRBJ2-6,TGTGCCAGCAGCTTAGGAGTTGCTGGGGCCAACGTCCTGACTTTC,CASSLGVAGANVLTF
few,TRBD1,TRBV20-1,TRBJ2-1,TGCAGTGCTAGAGATACAGGGGACAGGGTCAGCTCCTACAATGAGCAGTTCTTC,CSARDTGDRVSSYNEQFF
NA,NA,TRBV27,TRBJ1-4,TGTGCCAGCAGTCCACGCCGTCTGTGGGAAAAACTGTTTTTT,CASSPRRLWEKLFF
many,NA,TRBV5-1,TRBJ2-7,TGCGCCAGCAGCTGGACGGGGCCCTACGAGCAGTACTTC,CASSWTGPYEQYF
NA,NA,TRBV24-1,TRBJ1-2,TGTGCCACCAGTGATTTGCACGATGGCTACACCTTC,CATSDLHDGYTF
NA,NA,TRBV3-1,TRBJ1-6,TGTGCCAGCAGCCAAGGGGTGGGTGGGTCACCCCTCCACTTT,CASSQGVGGSPLHF
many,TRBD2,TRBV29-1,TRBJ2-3,TGCAGCGTTGTTGGGCCGACTAGCGGGGCCACAGATACGCAGTATTTT,CSVVGPTSGATDTQYF
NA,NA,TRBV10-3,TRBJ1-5,TGTGCCATCAGTGAGATAGAGGGGTTGGAGCCCCAGCATTTT,CAISEIEGLEPQHF
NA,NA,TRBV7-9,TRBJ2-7,TGTGCCAGCGGGACACTATCCTACGAGCAGTACTTC,CASGTLSYEQYF
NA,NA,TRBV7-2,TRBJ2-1,TGTGCCAGCAGCCTGGGACCCACGAGGAGTGAGCAGTTCTTC,CASSLGPTRSEQFF
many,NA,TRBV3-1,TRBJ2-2,TGTGCCAGCAGCCAATATGGCTGGAACACCGGGGAGCTGTTTTTT,CASSQYGWNTGELFF
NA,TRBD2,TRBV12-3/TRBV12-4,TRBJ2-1,TGTGCCAGCAGTTTCGCCGGGACTAGCGGGGGGGCGATGAAGTTCTTC,CASSFAGTSGGAMKFF
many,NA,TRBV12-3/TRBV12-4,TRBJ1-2,TGTGCCAGCAGCCCCAGGGGCTATGGCTACACCTTC,CASSPRGYGYTF
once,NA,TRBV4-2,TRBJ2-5,TGTGCCAGCAGCCAAGGGGAGGCGGGGCCCGAAGAGACCCAGTACTTC,CASSQGEAGPEETQYF
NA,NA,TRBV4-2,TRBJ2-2,TGTGCCAGCAGCCAAGTATCTGCGGGGCGGAACACCGGGGAGCTGTTTTTT,CASSQVSAGRNTGELFF
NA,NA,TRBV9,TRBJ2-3,TGTGCCAGCAGCGTAGAATTTGGCGGGTATAGCACAGATACGCAGTATTTT,CASSVEFGGYSTDTQYF
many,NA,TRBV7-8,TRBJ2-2,TGTGCCAGCAGCCTATGGGCAGGGGAGAACACCGGGGAGCTGTTTTTT,CASSLWAGENTGELFF
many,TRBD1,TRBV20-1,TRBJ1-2,TGCAGTGCACTGGGACAGGGGGCGACCTATGGCTACACCTTC,CSALGQGATYGYTF
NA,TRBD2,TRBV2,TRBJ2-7,TGTGCCAGGGGGGACCCAGCGGGGCCCTACGAGCAGTACTTC,CARGDPAGPYEQYF
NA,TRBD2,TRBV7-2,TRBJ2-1,TGTGCCAGCACCCCCTTAGCGGGAGAGGATGAGCAGTTCTTC,CASTPLAGEDEQFF
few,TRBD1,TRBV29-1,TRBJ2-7,TGCAGCGCAGGACAGGGGGCTGGGGAGCAGTACTTC,CSAGQGAGEQYF
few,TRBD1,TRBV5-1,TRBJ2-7,TGCGCCAGCAGCTTGGATGGACAGGAACCTTCCTACGAGCAGTACTTC,CASSLDGQEPSYEQYF
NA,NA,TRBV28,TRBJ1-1,TGTTCAGCATTTGGGGACACTGAAGCTTTCTTT,CSAFGDTEAFF
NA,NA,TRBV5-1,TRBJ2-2,TGCGCCAGCAGCTTGGGTCTACAAACCGGGGAGCTGTTTTTT,CASSLGLQTGELFF
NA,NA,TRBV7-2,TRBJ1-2,TGTGCCAGCAGCTCTCAGGGGCTGGACTATGGCTACACCTTC,CASSSQGLDYGYTF